Only a few counts were recorded for the clone carrying this TCR beta chain. The V gene lost 3 bases and the J gene lost 5 bases, with 13 bases spanning the gap. The CDR3 sequence is 15 residues long. Per the germline V gene, CDR1 is SGHTA and CDR2 is FQGNSA. This sample is drawn from a study of T cells in Graves' hyperthyroidism and ophthalmopathy. As for the study in general: Once the initial diagnosis was made, peripheral blood was obtained before any treatment.

Amplified TCR beta CDR3 regions derived from RNA transcripts. HTBI primers were the set used in a first-round RT-PCR of the TCR CDR3. Using its own MiXCR run on the multiplex PCR reads, TCRdb lists one record per CDR3 protein. The sample includes fewer than 850,000 distinct CDR3 sequences, roughly 17% of them seen just once. No ophthalmopathy progression within 18 months constituted stable Graves' hyperthyroidism. The chain joins TRBV7-2 to TRBJ1-4; D gene ambiguous. What was sequenced was blood. The TCR was taken from a man aged 45 to 65 with Graves' hyperthyroidism. The CDR3 DNA reads as TGTGCCAGCAGCTTTAGTCGGGCGGCGAATGAAAAACTGTTTTTT. Residues: CASSFSRAANEKLFF.